This note documents a single TCR beta chain sequence. The sample is drawn from a study of blood T cell repertoires in COVID-19. Across the study: Acute-phase and convalescent COVID-19 samples originated in the United States, Italy and Spain.

Produced via immunoSEQ multiplex PCR; TCRdb's table is partial and in-frame only. Of tens of thousands of clones detected, roughly 80% appear once; the ten largest clones hold around 13%. The length of the CDR3 is 16 residues. Germline CDR1 reads SGHKS; CDR2 reads YYEKEE (reference sequence). The junction had 4 bases not matched to a gene; V was cut back by 2 bases and J by 2 bases. This chain joins TRBV5-5 and TRBJ2-6, with 7 bases fitting TRBD1. The receptor's source is an elderly woman with acute or convalescent COVID-19. The specimen sequenced was peripheral blood. CDR3 sequence: CASSFRGGAGANVLTF. The CDR3 DNA reads as TGTGCCAGCAGCTTCAGAGGGGGCGCTGGGGCCAACGTCCTGACTTTC.